Each of the 6 T cell receptor beta chains below was sequenced from the same sample in a study of PD-1 blockade in classical Hodgkin lymphoma (dated by TCRdb to the early 2020s). The library was made by the immunoSEQ multiplex PCR assay. Held by TCRdb, this immuneACCESS table contains in-frame sequences only and omits some clones. Under half of the omission traces to an unresolved V gene where checked; the cause of the rest is unknown. The sample profile shows tens of thousands of clones; around 70% of them were found once. In total, the top ten clones hold around 3% of the sample. The time point label of this sample denotes: cycle 2 day 1 (C2D1) of nivolumab. Every trial patient had relapsed following autologous stem cell transplantation, and prior brentuximab vedotin exposure was what differed among cohorts A, B and C. The input for sequencing was peripheral blood mononuclear cells (PBMCs), taken before the second cycle of nivolumab. These receptors all stem from a human donor with classical Hodgkin lymphoma.

The genes are TRBV5-4 and TRBJ1-2; 7 bases map to TRBD1. Germline trimming cut 2 bases from V and 3 bases from J; bases unmatched to any gene: 4. Germline V gives CDR1 SGHNT, CDR2 YYREEE (reference sequence). The CDR3 loop spans 14 amino acids. The CDR3 DNA is TGTGCCAGCAGCTTTGACAGGGAAGACTATGGCTACACCTTC. Translated: CASSFDREDYGYTF.

The chain has TRBV6-1 and TRBJ2-7, with D hard to call. With 1 base removed from V and 1 base from J, the gap between germline ends came to 8 bases. The V gene's germline CDR1 is MNHNS and CDR2 SASEGT. The CDR3 loop spans 14 amino acids. As DNA, the CDR3 is TGTGCCAGCAGTGAAGGGAGCTATTCCTACGAGCAGTACTTC. Amino acid sequence: CASSEGSYSYEQYF.

The J gene is TRBJ1-3, the V gene TRBV6-1; D is uncertain. This CDR3 is 14 amino acids long. The V and J ends lost 2 bases and 2 bases respectively, with 7 bases between them. In germline, CDR1 is MNHNS, CDR2 SASEGT. The CDR3 bases are TGTGCCAGCAGTGAAAGCGGAGCTGGAAACACCATATATTTT. Its translation: CASSESGAGNTIYF.

The chain combines TRBV11-2 with TRBJ2-7; D tentatively reads TRBD1 or TRBD2 (5 bases each). V shed 1 base and J shed 2 bases, with 18 bases lying between them. The germline V gene encodes CDR1 SGHAT and CDR2 FQNNGV. This CDR3 is built from 17 residues. The CDR3 region is CASSLVVGAEDPYEQYF. The CDR3 bases are TGTGCCAGCAGCTTAGTGGTAGGGGCGGAGGATCCCTACGAGCAGTACTTC.

The chain links TRBV11-2 to TRBJ1-5, with a weak D call TRBD1 (5 bases). The V gene's germline CDR1 is SGHAT and CDR2 FQNNGV. Trimming removed 2 bases from V and 1 base from J, with 15 bases in between. The CDR3 is made up of 17 amino acids. The CDR3 nucleotides are TGTGCCAGCAGCTTAAGGGGAGGTTTAGGGAGCAATCAGCCCCAGCATTTT. Protein sequence: CASSLRGGLGSNQPQHF.

The chain carries TRBV7-3 and TRBJ2-2; the D is unclear. There are 14 residues in the CDR3. Trimming took off 6 bases at V and 2 bases at J, with 10 bases between the two ends. CDR1 is SGHTA and CDR2 is FQGTGA in the germline V gene. The CDR3 sequence: CASRTDVNTGELFF. CDR3 in DNA: TGTGCCAGCAGAACCGACGTAAACACCGGGGAGCTGTTTTTT.